This record covers a single T cell receptor beta chain. What it binds is unknown. The data are from a study of T cell responses to AZD1222 COVID-19 vaccine. Study-wide points: As reported, nearly half of all spike-specific TCRs target variant regions that are unmutated. Baseline serology detected seropositivity in only 5 to 7 AZD1222 recipients. Possibly, clonal diversity was underestimated; donors were largely white British and included more females. Spike-specific TCR breadth and depth grew following two AZD1222 doses.

The CDR3 loop spans 13 amino acids. J gave up 5 bases and V 6 bases, and 8 bases lay outside the gene matches. The V gene's germline CDR1 is SQVTM and CDR2 ANQGSEA. Libraries were prepared by immunoSEQ multiplex PCR; TCRdb keeps only in-frame clonotypes and omits some of them. This sample has some 130,000 clones, with roughly 92% found just once. The V and J genes are TRBV29-1 and TRBJ1-1; 8 bases are a match to TRBD1. The sequences come from peripheral blood, collected 28 days after the second AZD1222 dose. This clonotype was sampled from an adult who received the AZD1222 COVID-19 vaccine. CDR3 sequence (DNA): TGCAGCGTGATAGCAGGGGGCTGGACTGAAGCTTTCTTT. Translation gives CSVIAGGWTEAFF. Supplemented by reference TRBV29-1 and TRBJ1-1, the full variable domain reads SAVISQKPSRDICQRGTSLTIQCQVDSQVTMMFWYRQQPGQSLTLIATANQGSEATYESGFVIDKFPISRPNLTFSTLTVSNMSPEDSSIYLCSVIAGGWTEAFFGQGTRLTVV.